These 5 T cell receptor beta chains came from one sample sequenced in a study of cytomegalovirus exposure and HLA in healthy donors. Clones were read by immunoSEQ multiplex PCR, and TCRdb kept only the in-frame ones, dropping some. The data contain about 360,000 clones, just over 85% of them seen just once; the ten biggest clones take up over 0.75%. The sequenced material came from PBMCs. These receptors all stem from a young woman in good health and CMV-seronegative.

This sequence joins TRBV27 and TRBJ2-7, with TRBD1 matching over 7 bases. V lost 0 bases to trimming and J lost 3 bases; unmatched junction nucleotides: 8. Germline V gene lookup returns CDR1 MNHEY and CDR2 SMNVEV (reference sequence). This CDR3 region has 16 residues. CDR3 amino acids: CASSLSPTGKDYEQYF. CDR3 sequence (DNA): TGTGCCAGCAGTTTATCGCCGACAGGGAAGGACTACGAGCAGTACTTC.

The V and J genes are TRBV11-2 and TRBJ1-1; a possible D gene is TRBD1 (5 bases). The CDR3 runs to 15 residues. Germline-derived CDR1 and CDR2 are SGHAT and FQNNGV. Trimming removed 5 bases at V and 5 bases at J, with 18 bases between. The CDR3 nucleotides read TGTGCCAGCAGCCCCCACTACTCTAAGGGGACTGAAGCTTTCTTT. Translation: CASSPHYSKGTEAFF.

The chain uses TRBV6-4 and TRBJ2-2; 7 bases agree with TRBD1. J was trimmed by 2 bases and V by 2 bases; bases with no gene match: 5. There are 16 residues in the CDR3. Germline CDR1 reads MRHNA; CDR2 reads SNTAGT. In DNA, the CDR3 is TGTGCCAGCAGTGACCCGAACAGGGGTAACACCGGGGAGCTGTTTTTT. This encodes CASSDPNRGNTGELFF.

The V and J genes are TRBV7-9 and TRBJ1-2, with TRBD1 identical over 8 bases. The CDR3 is made up of 15 amino acids. CDR1 is SEHNR, CDR2 FQNEAQ, per germline (reference sequence). V lost 2 bases to trimming and J lost 7 bases; unmatched junction nucleotides: 9. The CDR3 DNA is TGTGCCAGCAGCTTAACCAGGGGGCCAAAGGGTGGCTACACCTTC. Protein: CASSLTRGPKGGYTF.

V is TRBV29-1 and J is TRBJ1-1; D ambiguous. Germline values: CDR1 SQVTM, CDR2 ANQGSEA. Trimming left V 6 bases short and J 5 bases short, with 19 bases between. This CDR3 region has 14 residues. As DNA, the CDR3 is TGCAGCGTCCCCGGGAGCCGAGGGATAACTGAAGCTTTCTTT. It specifies CSVPGSRGITEAFF.